This T cell receptor beta chain originates from a study of blood T cell repertoires in COVID-19. Study-wide background: Acute-phase and convalescent COVID-19 samples originated in the United States, Italy and Spain. From T cells, B-cell-depleted T cells, or PBMCs came the material, which was cDNA or gDNA.

Original processing methods: Amplification from reference gene primers served as the basis for estimated nucleated cell counts. The method was immunoSEQ multiplex PCR; TCRdb's version includes in-frame clones alone and lacks a portion of them. V and J calls and clone size come straight from that table; D and trimming were deduced from the DNA. The sample holds about 73,000 clones, 90% seen once. V shed 3 bases and J 9 bases; nucleotides not matched to a gene: 7. Germline-derived CDR1 and CDR2 are DFQATT and SNEGSKA (reference sequence). The length of the CDR3 is 15 residues. The chain carries TRBV20-1 and TRBJ2-1, with 14 bases that match TRBD2. Sequencing input: peripheral blood. The clonotype comes from a woman aged 18-29 years with acute or convalescent COVID-19. In DNA form, the CDR3 reads TGCAGTGCTAGTGGACTAGCGGGGGGCCGAAGTGAGCAGTTCTTC. Translating it yields CSASGLAGGRSEQFF.